The rows below give T cell receptor beta chains drawn from one sample of a study of blood T cell repertoires in COVID-19. Assay used: immunoSEQ multiplex PCR; TCRdb lists only in-frame clones, some missing. The table shows around 120,000 clones, with around 87% occurring only once. Sequencing input: peripheral blood. These receptors all stem from a woman aged 70-85 years with acute or convalescent COVID-19. Both conserved end residues are part of each CDR3. The order of the fields is clone size, D gene, V gene, J gene, CDR3 protein, CDR3 DNA. A D gene is named only where the DNA matches it firmly. Clone size, where shown, is once, few, many, or a class for clones that have expanded.

abundance: NA
d_gene: NA
v_gene: TRBV7-2
j_gene: TRBJ1-5
CDR3aa: CASSLQFDQPQHF
CDR3nt: TGTGCCAGCAGCTTGCAGTTTGATCAGCCCCAGCATTTT

abundance: NA
d_gene: TRBD1
v_gene: TRBV5-5
j_gene: TRBJ2-7
CDR3aa: CASSTLQGAHEQYF
CDR3nt: TGTGCCAGCAGCACCCTACAGGGGGCCCACGAGCAGTACTTC

abundance: NA
d_gene: TRBD1
v_gene: TRBV19
j_gene: TRBJ2-5
CDR3aa: CASRPTPGQGAPETQYF
CDR3nt: TGTGCCAGTAGACCAACCCCGGGACAGGGGGCTCCAGAGACCCAGTACTTC

abundance: NA
d_gene: TRBD1
v_gene: TRBV9
j_gene: TRBJ1-5
CDR3aa: CASSAGGGNQPQHF
CDR3nt: TGTGCCAGCAGCGCAGGGGGAGGCAATCAGCCCCAGCATTTT

abundance: NA
d_gene: NA
v_gene: TRBV19
j_gene: TRBJ2-3
CDR3aa: CASSIWGGLSTDTQYF
CDR3nt: TGTGCCAGTAGCATCTGGGGGGGGCTGTCCACAGATACGCAGTATTTT

abundance: NA
d_gene: NA
v_gene: TRBV2
j_gene: TRBJ1-1
CDR3aa: CARTLTEQNTEAFF
CDR3nt: TGTGCCAGGACATTGACAGAGCAGAACACTGAAGCTTTCTTT

abundance: NA
d_gene: NA
v_gene: TRBV5-1
j_gene: TRBJ1-2
CDR3aa: CASSLGQGLYGYTF
CDR3nt: TGCGCCAGCAGCTTGGGGCAGGGGCTCTATGGCTACACCTTC

abundance: once
d_gene: NA
v_gene: TRBV10-1
j_gene: TRBJ2-1
CDR3aa: CASSGPGNEQFF
CDR3nt: TGCGCCAGCAGTGGCCCCGGCAATGAGCAGTTCTTC

abundance: few
d_gene: NA
v_gene: TRBV7-2
j_gene: TRBJ1-5
CDR3aa: CASSINPGGNQPQHF
CDR3nt: TGTGCCAGCAGCATTAATCCCGGGGGGAATCAGCCCCAGCATTTT

abundance: NA
d_gene: TRBD2
v_gene: TRBV9
j_gene: TRBJ2-1
CDR3aa: CASSVVSSGGLSYNEQFF
CDR3nt: TGTGCCAGCAGCGTAGTTTCCAGCGGGGGTCTCTCCTACAATGAGCAGTTCTTC

abundance: NA
d_gene: NA
v_gene: TRBV2
j_gene: TRBJ1-1
CDR3aa: CATLEGHVGDTEAFF
CDR3nt: TGTGCCACCTTGGAGGGTCATGTTGGGGACACTGAAGCTTTCTTT

abundance: NA
d_gene: NA
v_gene: TRBV9
j_gene: TRBJ2-3
CDR3aa: CASSVVTDTQYF
CDR3nt: TGTGCCAGCAGCGTAGTAACAGATACGCAGTATTTT

abundance: NA
d_gene: TRBD1
v_gene: TRBV5-1
j_gene: TRBJ2-5
CDR3aa: CASSSDRGDEETQYF
CDR3nt: TGCGCCAGCAGCTCCGACAGGGGCGACGAAGAGACCCAGTACTTC

abundance: NA
d_gene: NA
v_gene: TRBV7-9
j_gene: TRBJ1-2
CDR3aa: CASSSLEGYTF
CDR3nt: TGTGCCAGCAGCTCACTCGAGGGCTACACCTTC

abundance: NA
d_gene: NA
v_gene: TRBV19
j_gene: TRBJ1-3
CDR3aa: CASSPREIDFSGNTIYF
CDR3nt: TGTGCCAGTAGTCCACGGGAGATCGACTTCTCTGGAAACACCATATATTTT

abundance: once
d_gene: TRBD2
v_gene: TRBV4-1
j_gene: TRBJ2-1
CDR3aa: CASSQSGTSGGAGQFF
CDR3nt: TGCGCCAGCAGCCAATCCGGGACTAGCGGGGGGGCTGGGCAGTTCTTC

abundance: NA
d_gene: TRBD2
v_gene: TRBV28
j_gene: TRBJ2-1
CDR3aa: CASRMRLAGDNEQFF
CDR3nt: TGTGCCAGCAGGATGAGACTAGCGGGGGACAATGAGCAGTTCTTC

abundance: NA
d_gene: TRBD1
v_gene: TRBV29-1
j_gene: TRBJ1-5
CDR3aa: CSVVPGTGGNQPQHF
CDR3nt: TGCAGCGTTGTGCCTGGGACAGGGGGCAATCAGCCCCAGCATTTT

abundance: NA
d_gene: TRBD1
v_gene: TRBV28
j_gene: TRBJ1-2
CDR3aa: CASRGQGTYANYGYTF
CDR3nt: TGTGCCAGCAGGGGACAGGGGACCTACGCTAACTATGGCTACACCTTC

abundance: NA
d_gene: NA
v_gene: TRBV28
j_gene: TRBJ1-2
CDR3aa: CASSSTGHYGYTF
CDR3nt: TGTGCCAGCAGTTCGACAGGACACTATGGCTACACCTTC

abundance: few
d_gene: TRBD2
v_gene: TRBV7-9
j_gene: TRBJ2-7
CDR3aa: CASRPTPGLAGVEQYF
CDR3nt: TGTGCCAGCAGGCCTACCCCGGGACTAGCGGGGGTTGAGCAGTACTTC

abundance: NA
d_gene: TRBD2
v_gene: TRBV4-1
j_gene: TRBJ2-1
CDR3aa: CASSQAGGNNEQFF
CDR3nt: TGCGCCAGCAGCCAAGCGGGGGGAAACAATGAGCAGTTCTTC

abundance: NA
d_gene: NA
v_gene: TRBV5-5
j_gene: TRBJ1-3
CDR3aa: CASSFGGQRAGNTIYF
CDR3nt: TGTGCCAGCAGCTTTGGGGGACAAAGAGCTGGAAACACCATATATTTT

abundance: NA
d_gene: TRBD1
v_gene: TRBV6-5
j_gene: TRBJ2-2
CDR3aa: CASRVSTGDAGELFF
CDR3nt: TGTGCCAGCAGGGTCTCGACAGGGGATGCCGGGGAGCTGTTTTTT

abundance: NA
d_gene: NA
v_gene: TRBV5-1
j_gene: TRBJ1-5
CDR3aa: CASSPDSPNQPQHF
CDR3nt: TGCGCCAGCAGCCCGGACAGTCCCAATCAGCCCCAGCATTTT

abundance: NA
d_gene: NA
v_gene: TRBV27
j_gene: TRBJ1-1
CDR3aa: CASNSRPRGTEAFF
CDR3nt: TGTGCCAGCAACTCCAGGCCCCGGGGAACTGAAGCTTTCTTT

abundance: NA
d_gene: NA
v_gene: TRBV27
j_gene: TRBJ1-5
CDR3aa: CASSDLRGTGSNQPQHF
CDR3nt: TGTGCCAGCAGTGACCTTAGGGGGACGGGGAGCAATCAGCCCCAGCATTTT

abundance: NA
d_gene: TRBD1
v_gene: TRBV19
j_gene: TRBJ1-5
CDR3aa: CASSIVAGGRNQPQHF
CDR3nt: TGTGCCAGTAGTATAGTGGCAGGGGGTCGCAATCAGCCCCAGCATTTT

abundance: NA
d_gene: TRBD2
v_gene: TRBV9
j_gene: TRBJ2-3
CDR3aa: CASSVSPAGGQDTQYF
CDR3nt: TGTGCCAGCAGCGTTTCCCCAGCGGGGGGGCAAGATACGCAGTATTTT

abundance: NA
d_gene: TRBD1
v_gene: TRBV11-2
j_gene: TRBJ2-3
CDR3aa: CASSPDRDGTDTQYF
CDR3nt: TGTGCCAGCAGCCCTGACAGGGACGGCACAGATACGCAGTATTTT

abundance: NA
d_gene: TRBD1
v_gene: TRBV2
j_gene: TRBJ1-5
CDR3aa: CASRGDRGYSNQPQHF
CDR3nt: TGTGCCAGCAGAGGGGACAGGGGATATAGCAATCAGCCCCAGCATTTT

abundance: NA
d_gene: NA
v_gene: TRBV5-1
j_gene: TRBJ1-4
CDR3aa: CASSLRAGEKLFF
CDR3nt: TGCGCCAGCAGCTTGCGAGCGGGGGAAAAACTGTTTTTT

abundance: NA
d_gene: TRBD1
v_gene: TRBV5-1
j_gene: TRBJ1-4
CDR3aa: CASSPQGALGNEKLFF
CDR3nt: TGCGCCAGCAGCCCCCAGGGGGCCCTCGGGAATGAAAAACTGTTTTTT

abundance: NA
d_gene: NA
v_gene: TRBV5-1
j_gene: TRBJ2-5
CDR3aa: CASSLTMTRARETQYF
CDR3nt: TGCGCCAGCAGCTTGACAATGACTAGAGCAAGGGAGACCCAGTACTTC